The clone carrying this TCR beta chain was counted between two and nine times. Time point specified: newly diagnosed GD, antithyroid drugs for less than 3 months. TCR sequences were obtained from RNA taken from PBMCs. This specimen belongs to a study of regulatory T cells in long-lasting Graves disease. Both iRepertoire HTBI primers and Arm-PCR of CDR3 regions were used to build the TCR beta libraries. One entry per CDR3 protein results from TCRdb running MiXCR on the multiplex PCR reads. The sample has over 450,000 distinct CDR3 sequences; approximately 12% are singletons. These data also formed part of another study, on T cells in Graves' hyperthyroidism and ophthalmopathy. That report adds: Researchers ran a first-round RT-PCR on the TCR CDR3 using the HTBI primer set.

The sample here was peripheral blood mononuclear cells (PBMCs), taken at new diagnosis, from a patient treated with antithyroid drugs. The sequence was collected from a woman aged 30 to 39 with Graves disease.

The CDR3 DNA reads as TGTGCCAGCAGCTACGGCCCGGGAGCCTACAATGAGCAGTTCTTC. It codes for CASSYGPGAYNEQFF. The chain couples TRBV9 to TRBJ2-1; maybe TRBD2 (6 bases). The germline V and J ends were trimmed by 4 bases and 2 bases, with 13 bases remaining between them. The CDR3 runs to 15 residues. Per germline, CDR1 SGDLS and CDR2 YYNGEE.